The 7 T cell receptor beta chains below all came from one sample that was sequenced in a study of shared clonotypes between healthy human individuals. Using immunoSEQ multiplex PCR, the repertoire was profiled, and TCRdb retains in-frame clones only, with some absent. The profile shows about a million clones, about 75% of them singletons. Sequencing was performed on memory CD4+ T cells sorted from blood. Noted subset: CD45RA-negative fraction. These receptors all stem from a man aged 18 to 30 in good health.

The CDR3 DNA follows: TGTGCCAGCATGAGGGTAGCGGGGACAAATGAGCAGTTCTTC. Protein product: CASMRVAGTNEQFF. V and J are TRBV6-5 and TRBJ2-1, with TRBD2 identical over 8 bases. The trim removed 7 bases at V and 7 bases at J, leaving 9 bases unmatched. The CDR3 is 14 amino acids. Germline loops: CDR1 MNHEY, CDR2 SVGAGI.

In its sample, this clone was seen a few times. This chain connects TRBV4-2 to TRBJ2-7; D is ambiguous. The CDR3 totals 14 residues. V lost 3 bases to trimming and J lost 2 bases, with 11 bases between them. In germline, CDR1 is LGHNA, CDR2 YNFKEQ. The CDR3 bases are TGTGCCAGCAGCCACATCTCGGAGCCCTACGAGCAGTACTTC. Protein: CASSHISEPYEQYF.

The V gene is TRBV5-1, the J gene TRBJ2-1; the match to TRBD2 covers 7 bases. The V and J ends lost 0 bases and 8 bases, in that order; junction bases with no gene match: 8. Germline V gene sequence: CDR1 SGHRS, CDR2 YFSETQ. The CDR3 loop spans 15 amino acids. CDR3 sequence: CASSLAGGSGHEQFF. DNA of the CDR3: TGCGCCAGCAGCTTGGCCGGCGGGAGCGGGCATGAGCAGTTCTTC.

In this sample, this clone turned up many times. This chain links TRBV7-9 with TRBJ2-5; 7 bases align to TRBD2. Per the germline V gene, CDR1 is SEHNR and CDR2 is FQNEAQ (reference sequence). CDR3 length: 15 amino acids. The junction had 5 bases not matched to a gene; V was cut back by 3 bases and J by 1 base. CDR3 in DNA: TGTGCCAGCAGCTTTCGGCGGGAGACCCAAGAGACCCAGTACTTC. This translates into CASSFRRETQETQYF.

This clone was found once. This chain joins TRBV6-1 and TRBJ1-1; no reliable D call. From germline, CDR1 is MNHNS and CDR2 SASEGT. Trimming removed 1 base at V and 0 bases at J, with 9 bases between. The CDR3 length is 15 residues. CDR3 sequence reads: CASSEVYGLNTEAFF. In DNA, the CDR3 is TGTGCCAGCAGTGAAGTTTATGGGCTGAACACTGAAGCTTTCTTT.

The genes are TRBV30 and TRBJ1-2, with TRBD1 matching over 9 bases. The junction had 2 bases not matched to a gene; V was cut back by 2 bases and J by 4 bases. The CDR3 spans 13 residues. Germline values: CDR1 GTSNPN, CDR2 SVGIG (reference sequence). This chain's CDR3 is CAWSRGQGYGYTF. The CDR3, as DNA: TGTGCCTGGAGTAGGGGACAGGGCTATGGCTACACCTTC.

This chain connects TRBV6-5 to TRBJ1-5; tentatively, D is TRBD1 (5 bases). CDR3 length equals 15 residues. V was clipped by 2 bases and J by 6 bases, with 14 bases between them. Per the germline V gene, CDR1 is MNHEY and CDR2 is SVGAGI. The CDR3 spells CASSYEWGGGQPQHF. The CDR3 coding sequence is TGTGCCAGCAGTTACGAGTGGGGGGGAGGTCAGCCCCAGCATTTT.